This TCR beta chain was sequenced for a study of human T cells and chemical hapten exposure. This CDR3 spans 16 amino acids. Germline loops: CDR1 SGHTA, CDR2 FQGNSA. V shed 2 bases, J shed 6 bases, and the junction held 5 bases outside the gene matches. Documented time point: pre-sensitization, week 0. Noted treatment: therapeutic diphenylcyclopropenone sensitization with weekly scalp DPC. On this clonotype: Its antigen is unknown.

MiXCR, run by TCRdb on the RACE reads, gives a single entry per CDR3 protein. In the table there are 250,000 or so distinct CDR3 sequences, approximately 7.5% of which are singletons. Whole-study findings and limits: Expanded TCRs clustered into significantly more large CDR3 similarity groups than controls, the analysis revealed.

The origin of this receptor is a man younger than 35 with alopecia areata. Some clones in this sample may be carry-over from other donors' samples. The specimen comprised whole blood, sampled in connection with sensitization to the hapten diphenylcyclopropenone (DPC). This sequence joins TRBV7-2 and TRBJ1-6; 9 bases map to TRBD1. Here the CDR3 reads CASSLTGTGLNSPLHF. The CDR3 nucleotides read TGTGCCAGCAGCTTAACCGGGACAGGGCTTAATTCACCCCTCCACTTT.